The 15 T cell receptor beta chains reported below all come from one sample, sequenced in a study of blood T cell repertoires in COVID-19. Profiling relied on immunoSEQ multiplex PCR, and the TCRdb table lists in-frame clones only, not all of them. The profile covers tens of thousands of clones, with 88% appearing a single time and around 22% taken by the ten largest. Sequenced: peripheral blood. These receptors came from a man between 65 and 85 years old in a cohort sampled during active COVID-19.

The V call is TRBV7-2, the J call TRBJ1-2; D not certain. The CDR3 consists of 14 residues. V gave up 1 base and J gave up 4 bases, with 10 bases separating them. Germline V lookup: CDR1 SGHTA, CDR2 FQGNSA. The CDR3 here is CASSLGSGSYGYTF. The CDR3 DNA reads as TGTGCCAGCAGCTTAGGTTCAGGCTCCTATGGCTACACCTTC.

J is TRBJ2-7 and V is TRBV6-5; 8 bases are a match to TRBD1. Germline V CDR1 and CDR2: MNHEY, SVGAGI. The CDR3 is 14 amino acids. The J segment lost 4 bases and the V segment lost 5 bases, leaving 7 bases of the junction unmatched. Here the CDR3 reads CASSPRTGRYEQYF. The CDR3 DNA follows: TGTGCCAGCAGTCCTCGGACAGGGCGGTACGAGCAGTACTTC.

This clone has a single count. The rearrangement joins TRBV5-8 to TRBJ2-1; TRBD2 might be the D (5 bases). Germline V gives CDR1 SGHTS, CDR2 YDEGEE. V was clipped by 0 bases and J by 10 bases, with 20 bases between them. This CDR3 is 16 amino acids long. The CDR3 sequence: CASSLAGLVREGEQFF. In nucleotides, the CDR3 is TGTGCCAGCAGCTTGGCCGGTTTAGTACGGGAAGGGGAGCAGTTCTTC.

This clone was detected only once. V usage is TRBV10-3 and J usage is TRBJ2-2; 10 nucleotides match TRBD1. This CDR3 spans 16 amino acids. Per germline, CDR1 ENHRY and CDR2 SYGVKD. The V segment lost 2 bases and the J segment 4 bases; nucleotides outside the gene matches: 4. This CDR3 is CAISEAGTGVTGELFF. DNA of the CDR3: TGTGCCATCAGTGAGGCCGGGACAGGGGTCACCGGGGAGCTGTTTTTT.

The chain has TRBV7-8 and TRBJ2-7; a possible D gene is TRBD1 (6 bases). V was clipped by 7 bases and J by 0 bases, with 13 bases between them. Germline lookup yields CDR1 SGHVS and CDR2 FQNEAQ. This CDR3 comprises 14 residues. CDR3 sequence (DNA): TGTGCCAGCATCCGGACAGAGAGCTCCTACGAGCAGTACTTC. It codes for CASIRTESSYEQYF.

The CDR3 DNA reads as TGTGCCAGTACCGTGGACAGGGCATCTGGAAACACCATATATTTT. Its translation: CASTVDRASGNTIYF. The V and J genes are TRBV19 and TRBJ1-3; 8 bases agree with TRBD1. Looked up from germline, CDR1 is LNHDA and CDR2 is SQIVND (reference sequence). The V segment lost 7 bases and the J segment 1 base; nucleotides outside the gene matches: 6. This CDR3 has 15 residues.

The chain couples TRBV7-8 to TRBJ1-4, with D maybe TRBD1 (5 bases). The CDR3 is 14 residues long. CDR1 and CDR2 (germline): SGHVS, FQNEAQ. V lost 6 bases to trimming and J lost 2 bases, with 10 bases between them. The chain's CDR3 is CASRPGITNEKLFF. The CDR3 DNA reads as TGTGCCAGCAGACCAGGGATTACTAATGAAAAACTGTTTTTT.

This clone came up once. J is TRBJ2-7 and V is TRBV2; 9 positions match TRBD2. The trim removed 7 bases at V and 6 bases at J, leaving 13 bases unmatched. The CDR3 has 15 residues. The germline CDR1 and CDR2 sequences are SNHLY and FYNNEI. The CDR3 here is CASTLRGGGGLEQYF. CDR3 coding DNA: TGTGCCAGCACCCTTAGAGGCGGGGGGGGGCTCGAGCAGTACTTC.

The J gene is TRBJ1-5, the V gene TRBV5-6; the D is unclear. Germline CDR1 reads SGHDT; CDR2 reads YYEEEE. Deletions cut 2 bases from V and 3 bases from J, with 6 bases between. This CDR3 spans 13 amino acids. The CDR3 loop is CASSFRYNQPQHF. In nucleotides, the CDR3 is TGTGCCAGCAGCTTTCGGTACAATCAGCCCCAGCATTTT.

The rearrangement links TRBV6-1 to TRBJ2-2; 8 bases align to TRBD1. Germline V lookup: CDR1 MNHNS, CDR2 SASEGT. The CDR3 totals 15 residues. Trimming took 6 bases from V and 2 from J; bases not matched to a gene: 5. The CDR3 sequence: CASRQDRGNTGELFF. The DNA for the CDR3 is TGTGCCAGCAGACAAGACAGGGGTAACACCGGGGAGCTGTTTTTT.

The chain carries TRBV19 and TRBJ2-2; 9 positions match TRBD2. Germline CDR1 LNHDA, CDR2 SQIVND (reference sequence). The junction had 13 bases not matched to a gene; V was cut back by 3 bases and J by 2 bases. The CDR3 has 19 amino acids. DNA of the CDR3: TGTGCCAGTAGTATTAGGACCAGCGGGAGGACGTACAACACCGGGGAGCTGTTTTTT. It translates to CASSIRTSGRTYNTGELFF.

In nucleotides, the CDR3 is TGTGCCAGCAGCCGTCAGACTAGCGCGATCTCCTACGAGCAGTACTTC. Translating gives CASSRQTSAISYEQYF. The chain uses TRBV27 and TRBJ2-7; 8 bases line up with TRBD2. The CDR3 length is 16 residues. The V gene's germline CDR1 is MNHEY and CDR2 SMNVEV (reference sequence). V shed 6 bases and J 0 bases; nucleotides not matched to a gene: 10.

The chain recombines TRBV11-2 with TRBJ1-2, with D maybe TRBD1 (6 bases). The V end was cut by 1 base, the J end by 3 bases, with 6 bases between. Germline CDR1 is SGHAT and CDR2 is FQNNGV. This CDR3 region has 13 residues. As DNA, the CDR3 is TGTGCCAGCAGCTTAGGGACAGACTATGGCTACACCTTC. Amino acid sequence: CASSLGTDYGYTF.

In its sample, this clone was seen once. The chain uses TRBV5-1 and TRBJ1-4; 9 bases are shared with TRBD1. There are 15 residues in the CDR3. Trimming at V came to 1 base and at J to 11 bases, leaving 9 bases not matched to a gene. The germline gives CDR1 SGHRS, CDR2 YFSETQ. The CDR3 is CASSLRGQGMRKLFF. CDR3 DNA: TGCGCCAGCAGCTTGAGAGGACAGGGGATGAGGAAACTGTTTTTT.

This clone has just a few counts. The CDR3 loop is CASSEQGLPYEQYF. CDR3 coding DNA: TGTGCCAGCAGTGAGCAGGGTCTCCCCTACGAGCAGTACTTC. This chain links TRBV27 with TRBJ2-7, with D possibly TRBD1 on 5 matching bases. The germline gives CDR1 MNHEY, CDR2 SMNVEV (reference sequence). V dropped 5 bases and J dropped 2 bases, with 13 bases sitting between them. The CDR3 is made up of 14 amino acids.